The rows below give T cell receptor beta chains drawn from one sample of a study of CD8+CD57+ T cells in acquired aplastic anemia. TCRdb ran MiXCR on the reads and lists one entry per CDR3 protein. The sample has roughly 150,000 distinct CDR3 sequences; around half are singletons. Sequencing used sorted CD4+, CD8+, or CD8+CD57+ T cells (not recorded which) from PBMCs. The source is a human donor with aplastic anemia. Both conserved end residues are part of each CDR3. A D gene is named only where the DNA matches it firmly. A row's size may be missing; if present it is once, few, many or a size class.

size,J,length,V,D,DNA,CDR3
few,TRBJ2-7,15,TRBV24-1,TRBD2,TGTGCCACCAGTGATTTTTCTAGCGGGAGGTACGAGCAGTACTTC,CATSDFSSGRYEQYF
many,TRBJ2-7,15,TRBV5-1,-,TGCGCCAGCAGCTTCCTCGTGGGGGTGGGTTACGAGCAGTACTTC,CASSFLVGVGYEQYF
many,TRBJ2-7,13,TRBV9,TRBD2,TGTGCCAGCAGCGTGATGGGGGAGGGCGAGCAGTACTTC,CASSVMGEGEQYF
-,TRBJ2-7,13,TRBV20-1,-,TGCAGTGCTCCGGGGGACGTTACCCACGAGCAGTACTTC,CSAPGDVTHEQYF
many,TRBJ2-2,15,TRBV5-1,-,TGCGCCAGCAGCAGCAATCCAGGGGCCACCGGGGAGCTGTTTTTT,CASSSNPGATGELFF
-,TRBJ2-1,17,TRBV9,-,TGTGCCAGCAGCCCCAGGATCAGGGGCCGGACTGTCAATGAGCAGTTCTTC,CASSPRIRGRTVNEQFF
-,TRBJ2-7,12,TRBV2,-,TGTGCCAGCAGTCTCCTATCGAGAGAGCAGTACTTC,CASSLLSREQYF
-,TRBJ2-1,15,TRBV14,TRBD2,TGTGCCAGCAGCCATCTAGCGGGGGGGGACAATGAGCAGTTCTTC,CASSHLAGGDNEQFF
many,TRBJ1-5,12,TRBV7-8,-,TGTGCCAGCAGCTACAGGAATCAGCCCCAGCATTTT,CASSYRNQPQHF
few,TRBJ1-5,15,TRBV2,-,TGTGCCAGCAGTGAATGGTCAATCACCAATCAGCCCCAGCATTTT,CASSEWSITNQPQHF
many,TRBJ2-7,13,TRBV24-1,-,TGTGCCACCAGTCAACCAGGGGACGACGAGCAGTACTTC,CATSQPGDDEQYF
many,TRBJ1-3,17,TRBV14,-,TGTGCCAGCAGCCAAGAAATTGGACGGTTCTCTGGAAACACCATATATTTT,CASSQEIGRFSGNTIYF
-,TRBJ1-1,14,TRBV12-3/TRBV12-4,-,TGTGCCGGCAGTCTAGGCGGTATGAACACTGGAGCTTTCTTT,CAGSLGGMNTGAFF
few,TRBJ2-5,13,TRBV7-9,-,TGTGCCAGCAGCCCACAGGTTTTGGAGACCCAGTACTTC,CASSPQVLETQYF
many,TRBJ2-7,12,TRBV7-8,-,TGTGCCAGCAGCTTAAAGTCCTACGAGCAGTACTTC,CASSLKSYEQYF
-,TRBJ2-3,15,TRBV11-2,TRBD2,TGTGCCAGCAGCATCGGACTAGCCTACACAGATACGCAGTATTTT,CASSIGLAYTDTQYF
once,TRBJ1-6,16,TRBV10-3,-,TGTGCCATCAGTGAGCCCGGGGCTTCCTATAATTCACCCCTCCACTTT,CAISEPGASYNSPLHF
-,TRBJ2-6,14,TRBV6-1,-,TGTGCCAGCGGAAACATCTCTGGGGCCAACGTCCTGACTTTC,CASGNISGANVLTF
many,TRBJ2-4,11,TRBV12-3/TRBV12-4,-,TGTGCCAGCAGTTTACAAAACATTCAGTACTTC,CASSLQNIQYF
many,TRBJ2-3,16,TRBV7-7,TRBD1,TGTGCTAGCAGCACTGGACAGGGAGGTTTGCCAGATACGCAGTATTTT,CASSTGQGGLPDTQYF
once,TRBJ2-2,15,TRBV20-1,-,TGCAGTGCTAGAGATATGGCATCCGACACCGGGGAGCTGTTTTTT,CSARDMASDTGELFF
once,TRBJ2-3,14,TRBV20-1,-,TGCAGTGCTCAAAGCTTCGGAGGGTCAGATACGCAGTATTTT,CSAQSFGGSDTQYF
many,TRBJ2-6,15,TRBV9,-,TGTGCCAGCAGCCCCCAGAAAACTGGGGCCAACGTCCTGACTTTC,CASSPQKTGANVLTF
many,TRBJ1-5,14,TRBV5-1,TRBD1,TGCGCCAGCAGCGGACAGGGGGCCGGAGAGCCCCAGCATTTT,CASSGQGAGEPQHF
few,TRBJ1-2,13,TRBV29-1,-,TGCAGCGTTGAATTGGGAAGGAGCCGTGGCTACACCTTC,CSVELGRSRGYTF
-,TRBJ2-4,18,TRBV2,TRBD2,TGTGCCAGCGAACCTGGGCTAGCGGGGGGGCTAGCCAAAAACATTCAGTACTTC,CASEPGLAGGLAKNIQYF
-,TRBJ1-1,14,TRBV7-6,TRBD1,TGTGCCAGCAGCCGGACAGGGCCTCACACTGAAGCTTTCTTT,CASSRTGPHTEAFF
-,TRBJ2-5,13,TRBV2,-,TGTGCCAGCGTGGGGGCGGCTCAAGAGACCCAGTACTTC,CASVGAAQETQYF
-,TRBJ2-5,12,TRBV20-1,-,TGCAGTGCTAGATTTGGGAGATCGGCCCAGTACTTC,CSARFGRSAQYF
-,TRBJ2-3,15,TRBV5-1,-,TGCGCCAGCAGCTTGGCGGGACGGAGCACAGATACGCAGTATTTT,CASSLAGRSTDTQYF
-,TRBJ2-7,17,TRBV11-1,TRBD2,TGTGCCAGCAGCTTAGCTCCGTTGGCTAGCGGAACCTACGAGCAGTACTTC,CASSLAPLASGTYEQYF
many,TRBJ2-1,15,TRBV7-2,TRBD1,TGTGCCAGCAGCACTACAGGGGCGGATTACAATGAGCAGTTCTTC,CASSTTGADYNEQFF
many,TRBJ2-7,14,TRBV5-1,TRBD1,TGCGCCAGCAGCATCGGGACAGGGTACTACGAGCAGTACTTC,CASSIGTGYYEQYF
many,TRBJ1-5,16,TRBV15,TRBD1,TGTGCCACCAGGAGACCGGGACAGGGAAGCAATCAGCCCCAGCATTTT,CATRRPGQGSNQPQHF
-,TRBJ1-5,14,TRBV2,-,TGTGCCAGGGGGACTGCTAATAGCAATCAGCCCCAGCATTTT,CARGTANSNQPQHF
-,TRBJ1-2,13,TRBV19,-,TGTGCCAGTAGTATAGCAGGAGCGCGGGGCTACACCTTC,CASSIAGARGYTF
-,TRBJ2-1,13,TRBV24-1,-,TGTGCCACCAGTGAGCCCTTCCACAATGAGCAGTTCTTC,CATSEPFHNEQFF
many,TRBJ2-1,17,TRBV19,TRBD2,TGTGCCAGTAGTCCCCAACGTCGCGGGAGGGTTCAGAATGAGCAGTTCTTC,CASSPQRRGRVQNEQFF
many,TRBJ2-7,14,TRBV7-2,-,TGTGCCAGCAGCATAGCCGGACCGAACTACGAGCAGTACTTC,CASSIAGPNYEQYF
-,TRBJ2-7,15,TRBV28,TRBD1,TGTGCCAGCAGTCCACCGACAGGGGCTACCTACGAGCAGTACTTC,CASSPPTGATYEQYF
-,TRBJ2-1,15,TRBV28,TRBD2,TGTGCCAGCAGTCGATGGACTAGCGGGAGTAATGAGCAGTTCTTC,CASSRWTSGSNEQFF
many,TRBJ2-7,14,TRBV20-1,TRBD2,TGCAGTGCTGTACTAGCGGTAAGCTCCTACGAGCAGTACTTC,CSAVLAVSSYEQYF
-,TRBJ2-7,12,TRBV6-1,-,TGTGCCAGCACCACATCCCCCTACGAGCAGTACTTC,CASTTSPYEQYF
-,TRBJ1-3,15,TRBV30,-,TGTGCCTGGAGTGATGGACAGAGCTCTGGAAACACCATATATTTT,CAWSDGQSSGNTIYF
-,TRBJ2-1,13,TRBV19,TRBD2,TGTGCCAGTGGGACTAGCGTTTACAATGAGCAGTTCTTC,CASGTSVYNEQFF
few,TRBJ1-3,14,TRBV30,-,TGTGCCTGGAGAGTCCCAGGGCTTGGAAACACCATATATTTT,CAWRVPGLGNTIYF
many,TRBJ2-3,14,TRBV24-1,TRBD2,TGTGTCACCAGGCCGGGGGGAAGCACAGATACGCAGTATTTT,CVTRPGGSTDTQYF
many,TRBJ2-1,11,TRBV24-1,-,TGTGCCACCAGTAGGGGGAATGAGCAGTTCTTC,CATSRGNEQFF
few,TRBJ1-1,15,TRBV5-1,-,TGCGCCAGCATCCTAGAACGGGGAGATAACACTGAAGCTTTCTTT,CASILERGDNTEAFF
-,TRBJ1-4,15,TRBV19,-,TGTGCCAGTGGTCCCTCGACAGACTCCCATGAAAAACTGTTTTTT,CASGPSTDSHEKLFF